There are many counts of the clone carrying this T cell receptor (beta chain). What it binds is unknown. The sample is drawn from a study of CD8 T cells in ankylosing spondylitis. Study observations and caveats: What appeared characteristic of ankylosing spondylitis blood was a TCR beta motif of 7 or 8 highly homologous variants. Relatively scarce in peripheral blood, disease-linked clones were CD8+.

TCRdb redid the calling of the 5' RACE reads with MiXCR, one entry per CDR3 protein. The sample has 450,000 to 550,000 distinct CDR3 sequences; about 5.4% are singletons. The junction had 11 bases not matched to a gene; V was cut back by 7 bases and J by 7 bases. Per the germline V gene, CDR1 is MNHNS and CDR2 is SASEGT. The CDR3 spans 14 residues. V gene TRBV6-1 combines with J gene TRBJ1-1; 8 positions agree with TRBD1. This receptor was taken from a male donor with ankylosing spondylitis. Sequencing was carried out using blood, either unsorted or a sorted T cell fraction (not recorded which). CDR3 sequence: CASTAGTGLVEAFF. CDR3 bases: TGTGCCAGCACTGCCGGGACAGGCTTGGTTGAAGCTTTCTTT.